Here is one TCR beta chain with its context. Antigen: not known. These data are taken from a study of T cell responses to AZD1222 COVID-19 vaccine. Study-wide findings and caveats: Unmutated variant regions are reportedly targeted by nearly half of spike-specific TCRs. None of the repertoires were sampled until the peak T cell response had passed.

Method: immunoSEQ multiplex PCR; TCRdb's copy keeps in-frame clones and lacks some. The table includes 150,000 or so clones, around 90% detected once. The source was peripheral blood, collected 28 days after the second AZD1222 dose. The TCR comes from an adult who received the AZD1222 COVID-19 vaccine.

The CDR3 region has the DNA TGTGCCAGCTTTCAGGGGCGCTACACTGAAGCTTTCTTT. As protein: CASFQGRYTEAFF. This sequence joins TRBV6-5 and TRBJ1-1, with D maybe TRBD1 (6 bases). V was pared by 8 bases and J by 3 bases, with 13 bases between. CDR3 length: 13 residues. CDR1 and CDR2 (germline): MNHEY, SVGAGI.